A selection of T cell receptor beta chains follows, all from one sample in a study of glioma-infiltrating T cells. TCRdb ran MiXCR on the multiplex PCR reads and lists one entry per CDR3 protein. The profile shows 84,000 or so distinct CDR3 sequences, roughly 23% of them singletons. Material: glioma tissue, nonneoplastic brain tissue, or PBMCs (not recorded which). The receptors shown here come from a human donor with low-grade glioma or glioblastoma, undergoing nonglioma brain surgery, or in good health (not recorded which). Each CDR3 is given with its conserved first and last residue. D genes are given only for firm matches. Size is omitted from some rows. Given values are once, few, many or a class for expanded clones.

many	TRBV7-9	TRBJ1-1	TRBD1	TGTGCCAGCAGCTTACTGACAGGGAGGGGGAACACTGAAGCTTTCTTT	CASSLLTGRGNTEAFF
once	TRBV28	TRBJ2-1	TRBD2	TGTGCCAGCAGGGTACCTAGCGGGACGTACAATGAGCAGTTCTTC	CASRVPSGTYNEQFF
few	TRBV7-9	TRBJ2-5	TRBD2	TGTGCCAGCAGCTTCTCTAGCGGGCAAGAGACCCAGTACTTC	CASSFSSGQETQYF
once	TRBV12-3/TRBV12-4	TRBJ2-2	-	TGTGCCAGCCTAGTTTTGGTAGGAGGGGGCGATATGGCCGGGGAGCTGTTTTTT	CASLVLVGGGDMAGELFF
few	TRBV12-3/TRBV12-4	TRBJ1-2	-	TGTGCCAGCAGCAAGACAAATACAGGCTATGGCTACACCTTC	CASSKTNTGYGYTF
many	TRBV7-2	TRBJ1-1	-	TGTGCCAGCAGCCCAGGGCTCGCTACTGGGACACTTGAAGCTTTCTTT	CASSPGLATGTLEAFF
many	TRBV19	TRBJ1-1	TRBD1	TGTGCCAGTAGTATCGGGGGACAGGTGAACACTGAAGCTTTCTTT	CASSIGGQVNTEAFF
-	TRBV12-3/TRBV12-4	TRBJ2-1	-	TGTGCCAGCAGTTTGGGGCGGATCTACAATGAGCAGTTCTTC	CASSLGRIYNEQFF
many	TRBV6-6	TRBJ1-6	-	TGTGCCAGCAGTTACTCGAGGGTACTCAATTCACCCCTCCACTTT	CASSYSRVLNSPLHF
many	TRBV20-1	TRBJ1-5	-	TGCAGTGCTAGAGGGACAATCAGGGAGCCCCAGCATTTT	CSARGTIREPQHF
few	TRBV7-9	TRBJ2-5	TRBD2	TGTGCCAGCAGCTTACCCCCTCGACTAGCGGGAGAAGCTGAGACCCAGTACTTC	CASSLPPRLAGEAETQYF
many	TRBV3-1	TRBJ1-2	-	-	CASSQVGTGSIATF
few	TRBV4-1	TRBJ2-7	-	TGCGCCAGCAGCCAAGATACAAGAATTTCCTACGAGCAGTACTTC	CASSQDTRISYEQYF
many	TRBV6-2/TRBV6-3	TRBJ2-7	TRBD2	TGTGCCAGCAGGGGACTAGGGACTTACGAGCAGTACTTC	CASRGLGTYEQYF
-	TRBV6-1	TRBJ2-4	TRBD2	TGTGCCAGCAGTCCGACTAGCGGATTAGCCAAAAACATTCAGTACTTC	CASSPTSGLAKNIQYF
many	TRBV4-2	TRBJ2-5	TRBD2	TGTGCCAGCAGCCAAGTAGCTAGCGGGGGGATGGGGCAAGAGACCCAGTACTTC	CASSQVASGGMGQETQYF
many	TRBV29-1	TRBJ1-1	-	TGCAGCGTTGAGGAGGGCGTCACTGAAGCTTTCTTT	CSVEEGVTEAFF
many	TRBV20-1	TRBJ1-1	-	TGCAGTGCTAGAGGAGCACCGATGAACACTGAAGCTTTCTTT	CSARGAPMNTEAFF
many	TRBV19	TRBJ1-5	-	TGTGCCAGTAGTATAGCGGCAGTCAATCAGCCCCAGCATTTT	CASSIAAVNQPQHF
many	TRBV4-1	TRBJ1-2	TRBD1	TGCGCCAGCAGCCAGGACCCAGGGGGCATCAACTATGGCTACACCTTC	CASSQDPGGINYGYTF
-	TRBV19	TRBJ2-7	-	TGTGCCAGTAGTTCACAGGGCGGACAGAACTACGAGCAGTACTTC	CASSSQGGQNYEQYF
few	TRBV3-1	TRBJ1-2	-	TGTGCCAGCAGCCAAGGTGGTGGGGGAGCTAACTATGGCTACACCTTC	CASSQGGGGANYGYTF
few	TRBV4-1	TRBJ2-1	TRBD2	TGCGCCAGCAGCCGAACTAGCGCGCGTTACAATGAGCAGTTCTTC	CASSRTSARYNEQFF
many	TRBV20-1	TRBJ1-4	TRBD1	TGCAGTGCCAGGGGGGGAGTAGGGGAAAAACTGTTTTTT	CSARGGVGEKLFF
-	TRBV19	TRBJ1-2	-	TGTGCCAGTACCCCCAGGCAGGGTATCGGGTTCTACTATGGCTACACCTTC	CASTPRQGIGFYYGYTF
few	TRBV5-1	TRBJ1-5	-	TGCGCCAGCAGTATCGCTCCAAGGGGTAGCAATCAGCCCCAGCATTTT	CASSIAPRGSNQPQHF
many	TRBV7-2	TRBJ2-3	TRBD1	TGTGCCAGCAGCTCTAACAGGGGTAACACAGATACGCAGTATTTT	CASSSNRGNTDTQYF
many	TRBV7-2	TRBJ2-3	TRBD2	TGTGCCAGCAACTATGAACCTAGCGGGGTGGATACGCAGTATTTT	CASNYEPSGVDTQYF
-	TRBV19	TRBJ1-2	TRBD1	TGTGCCAGTAGTATAGCGACAGGGAGTTATGGCTACACCTTC	CASSIATGSYGYTF
many	TRBV10-1	TRBJ2-5	-	TGCGCCAGCAGTGGGAGGCGTGGGGAGACCCAGTACTTC	CASSGRRGETQYF
many	TRBV6-1	TRBJ1-3	-	TGTGCCAGCACCCCGTTGGGCTTCGACGGAAACACCATATATTTT	CASTPLGFDGNTIYF
many	TRBV6-1	TRBJ2-5	-	TGTGCCAGCAGTGAGGGAACCATTCGATTAGAGACCCAGTACTTC	CASSEGTIRLETQYF
many	TRBV20-1	TRBJ1-1	-	TGCAGTGCTCGACAGGTAAACACTGAAGCTTTCTTT	CSARQVNTEAFF
many	TRBV15	TRBJ2-3	-	TGTGCCACCAGGACCACAGATACGCAGTATTTT	CATRTTDTQYF
many	TRBV19	TRBJ2-3	-	TGTGCCAGTAGTATAGAGGGCTTCACAGATACGCAGTATTTT	CASSIEGFTDTQYF
many	TRBV15	TRBJ1-5	-	TGTGCCACCAGCAGAGGACAGGTAAATCAGCCCCAGCATTTT	CATSRGQVNQPQHF
-	TRBV7-9	TRBJ2-7	-	TGTGCCAGCAGCTTAACCCGCTACGAGCAGTACTTC	CASSLTRYEQYF
-	TRBV5-1	TRBJ2-5	-	TGCGCCAGCAGCTTGCTGACGGTCCAAGAGACCCAGTACTTC	CASSLLTVQETQYF
many	TRBV6-6	TRBJ2-5	TRBD2	TGTGCCAGCAGTTACAGTCGGGGGGAGCAAGAGACCCAGTACTTC	CASSYSRGEQETQYF
few	TRBV7-9	TRBJ1-6	TRBD1	TGTGCCAGCAGCCCCTTGGACAGGGCTGGCCAGAATTCACCCCTCCACTTT	CASSPLDRAGQNSPLHF
many	TRBV7-2	TRBJ1-6	-	TGTGCCAGCAGCTTAGAATCAGGGATAGGATCACCCCTCCACTTT	CASSLESGIGSPLHF
-	TRBV2	TRBJ1-2	-	TGTGCCAGCAGTCCCCACAGGGCCGGCTACAACTTC	CASSPHRAGYNF
many	TRBV4-1	TRBJ2-1	-	TGCGCCAGCAGCCAAGTTGGCAATGAGCAGTTCTTC	CASSQVGNEQFF
few	TRBV5-1	TRBJ1-1	TRBD1	TGCGCCAGCAGCTCCAGGGGGGGGACGAACACTGAAGCTTTCTTT	CASSSRGGTNTEAFF
many	TRBV5-1	TRBJ2-1	TRBD1	TGCGCCAGCAGCTTGGGTGGACAGGGGAAGAATGAGCAGTTCTTC	CASSLGGQGKNEQFF
many	TRBV18	TRBJ2-3	-	TGTGCCAGCTCAAGGGAAACCACTCCAGATACGCAGTATTTT	CASSRETTPDTQYF
-	TRBV2	TRBJ2-7	-	TGTGCCAGCAGTGCGAAGGGCTACGAGCAGTACTTC	CASSAKGYEQYF
many	TRBV7-8	TRBJ2-7	-	TGTGCCAGCAGCTTATTGGGACCCCTCGAGCAGTACTTC	CASSLLGPLEQYF
many	TRBV12-3/TRBV12-4	TRBJ2-1	-	TGTGCCAGCAGTTTAGCGTCAAGCGACAATGAGCAGTTCTTC	CASSLASSDNEQFF
-	TRBV29-1	TRBJ2-7	TRBD2	TGCAGCGTTGCAGCGGGAGGACCACACCGCGGGCAGTACTTC	CSVAAGGPHRGQYF
many	TRBV28	TRBJ2-1	TRBD2	TGTGCCAGCAGTTCCGAGACTAGCGGGGGGAGGGGTGAGCAGTTCTTC	CASSSETSGGRGEQFF
few	TRBV10-3	TRBJ2-7	TRBD2	TGTGCCATCACCCCCGGGACTAGCGGGAGGAGGTTCCACGAGCAGTACTTC	CAITPGTSGRRFHEQYF
many	TRBV2	TRBJ1-5	TRBD1	TGTGCCAGCCTTCCGGACAGGGTAAATCAGCCCCAGCATTTT	CASLPDRVNQPQHF